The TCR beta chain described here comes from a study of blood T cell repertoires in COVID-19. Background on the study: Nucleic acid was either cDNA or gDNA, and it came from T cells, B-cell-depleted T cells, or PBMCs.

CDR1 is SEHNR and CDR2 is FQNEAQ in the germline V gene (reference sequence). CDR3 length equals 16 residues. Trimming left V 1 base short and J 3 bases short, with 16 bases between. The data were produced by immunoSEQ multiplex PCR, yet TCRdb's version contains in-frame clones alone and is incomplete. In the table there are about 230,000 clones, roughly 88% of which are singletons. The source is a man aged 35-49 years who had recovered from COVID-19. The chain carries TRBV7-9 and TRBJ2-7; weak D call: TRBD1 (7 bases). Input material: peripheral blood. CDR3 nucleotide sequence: TGTGCCAGCAGCTTAGTCCCTCGCGGGACAGACTACGAGCAGTACTTC. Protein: CASSLVPRGTDYEQYF.